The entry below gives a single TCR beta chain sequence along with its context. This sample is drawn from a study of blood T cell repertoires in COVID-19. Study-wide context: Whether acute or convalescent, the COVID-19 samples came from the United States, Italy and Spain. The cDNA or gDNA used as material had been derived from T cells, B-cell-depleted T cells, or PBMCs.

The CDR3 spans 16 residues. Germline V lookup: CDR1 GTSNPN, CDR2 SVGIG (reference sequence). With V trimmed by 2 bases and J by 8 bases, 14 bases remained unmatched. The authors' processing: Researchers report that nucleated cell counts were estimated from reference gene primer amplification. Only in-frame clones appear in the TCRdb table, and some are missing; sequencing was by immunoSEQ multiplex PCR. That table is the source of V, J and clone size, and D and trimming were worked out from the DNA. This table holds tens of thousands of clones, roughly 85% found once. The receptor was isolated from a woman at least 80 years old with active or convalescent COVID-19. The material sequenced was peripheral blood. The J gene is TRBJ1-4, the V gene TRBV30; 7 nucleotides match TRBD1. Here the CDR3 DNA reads TGTGCCTGGAGTCCCCCCGGGGTAGGGGGCGCAGAAAAACTGTTTTTT. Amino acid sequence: CAWSPPGVGGAEKLFF.